The rows below give T cell receptor beta chains drawn from one sample of a study of shared clonotypes between healthy human individuals. Here immunoSEQ multiplex PCR was the method, and the copy in TCRdb shows in-frame clones only, minus some. The table includes hundreds of thousands of clones, approximately 73% detected once. Sequences were obtained from memory CD4+ T cells sorted from blood. These receptors were taken from a woman in her twenties or thirties in good health. CDR3s include the opening cysteine and the closing phenylalanine or tryptophan. Each record gives: V gene, J gene, CDR3 length, CDR3 protein.

V gene: TRBV27; J gene: TRBJ2-7; CDR3 length: 16; CDR3 protein: CATRAIGASSSYEQYF
V gene: TRBV28; J gene: TRBJ1-5; CDR3 length: 16; CDR3 protein: CASSLFGQGGNQPQHF
V gene: TRBV6-1; J gene: TRBJ1-5; CDR3 length: 17; CDR3 protein: CASSETRGGQRNQPQHF
V gene: TRBV30; J gene: TRBJ1-1; CDR3 length: 15; CDR3 protein: CAWSGEGIVATEAFF
V gene: TRBV5-6; J gene: TRBJ2-3; CDR3 length: 15; CDR3 protein: CASTLRAGIVDTQYF
V gene: TRBV7-2; J gene: TRBJ1-1; CDR3 length: 13; CDR3 protein: CASSLGTHTEAFF
V gene: TRBV5-1; J gene: TRBJ2-1; CDR3 length: 16; CDR3 protein: CASSLDAGGPVNEQFF
V gene: TRBV27; J gene: TRBJ1-2; CDR3 length: 14; CDR3 protein: CASSGTGAYYGYTF
V gene: TRBV4-1; J gene: TRBJ1-4; CDR3 length: 17; CDR3 protein: CASSQDQHRGLSEKLFF
V gene: TRBV23-1; J gene: TRBJ1-4; CDR3 length: 15; CDR3 protein: CASSQLRATNEKLFF
V gene: TRBV6-5; J gene: TRBJ2-7; CDR3 length: 14; CDR3 protein: CASSPSGSVTEQYF
V gene: TRBV27; J gene: TRBJ2-2; CDR3 length: 15; CDR3 protein: CASSPGTRNTGELFF
V gene: TRBV7-8; J gene: TRBJ2-1; CDR3 length: 15; CDR3 protein: CASAPGVQNYNEQFF
V gene: TRBV28; J gene: TRBJ1-1; CDR3 length: 15; CDR3 protein: CASTRGWGTNTEAFF
V gene: TRBV28; J gene: TRBJ1-4; CDR3 length: 14; CDR3 protein: CASSRGGDNEKLFF
V gene: TRBV6-1; J gene: TRBJ2-1; CDR3 length: 15; CDR3 protein: CASGGLAGPNNEQFF
V gene: TRBV5-1; J gene: TRBJ2-3; CDR3 length: 15; CDR3 protein: CASSLEDREADTQYF
V gene: TRBV23-1; J gene: TRBJ1-3; CDR3 length: 17; CDR3 protein: CASSQSIRRNSGNTIYF
V gene: TRBV15; J gene: TRBJ2-2; CDR3 length: 16; CDR3 protein: CATSRFGRASTGELFF
V gene: TRBV19; J gene: TRBJ1-5; CDR3 length: 19; CDR3 protein: CASSIADRGFGRDNQPQHF
V gene: TRBV30; J gene: TRBJ2-3; CDR3 length: 13; CDR3 protein: CAWSWRGTDTQYF
V gene: TRBV28; J gene: TRBJ1-4; CDR3 length: 14; CDR3 protein: CASRGTGPAGKLFF
V gene: TRBV5-8; J gene: TRBJ2-1; CDR3 length: 15; CDR3 protein: CASPPRVGPYNEQFF
V gene: TRBV20-1; J gene: TRBJ1-2; CDR3 length: 11; CDR3 protein: CSAQALLGYTF
V gene: TRBV27; J gene: TRBJ2-1; CDR3 length: 15; CDR3 protein: CASRGGGTHYNEQFF
V gene: TRBV10-3; J gene: TRBJ2-7; CDR3 length: 14; CDR3 protein: CAISGSGLSYEQYF
V gene: TRBV6-6; J gene: TRBJ2-1; CDR3 length: 11; CDR3 protein: CASRERREQFF
V gene: TRBV2; J gene: TRBJ1-1; CDR3 length: 14; CDR3 protein: CASSGTGSRTEAFF
V gene: TRBV7-8; J gene: TRBJ2-2; CDR3 length: 14; CDR3 protein: CASSLAAVTGELFF
V gene: TRBV5-1; J gene: TRBJ2-7; CDR3 length: 14; CDR3 protein: CASSWSRTAYEQYF
V gene: TRBV5-8; J gene: TRBJ1-1; CDR3 length: 13; CDR3 protein: CASSLRPRLEAFF
V gene: TRBV21-1; J gene: TRBJ2-7; CDR3 length: 13; CDR3 protein: CASSKRNFYEQYF
V gene: TRBV2; J gene: TRBJ2-3; CDR3 length: 14; CDR3 protein: CASSGGRASDTQYF
V gene: TRBV9; J gene: TRBJ2-5; CDR3 length: 13; CDR3 protein: CASSGPKGETQYF
V gene: TRBV28; J gene: TRBJ2-3; CDR3 length: 16; CDR3 protein: CASSYPSGEVADTQYF
V gene: TRBV7-9; J gene: TRBJ1-1; CDR3 length: 14; CDR3 protein: CASGKGPENTEAFF
V gene: TRBV5-1; J gene: TRBJ2-3; CDR3 length: 17; CDR3 protein: CASSLGIGGSGTDTQYF
V gene: TRBV21-1; J gene: TRBJ2-7; CDR3 length: 17; CDR3 protein: CASNVLAGVGSGYEQYF
V gene: TRBV19; J gene: TRBJ1-3; CDR3 length: 13; CDR3 protein: CASNGASGNTIYF
V gene: TRBV25-1; J gene: TRBJ2-2; CDR3 length: 15; CDR3 protein: CASIAGLTNTGELFF
V gene: TRBV6-5; J gene: TRBJ1-1; CDR3 length: 11; CDR3 protein: CASSAGSEAFF
V gene: TRBV5-1; J gene: TRBJ2-1; CDR3 length: 14; CDR3 protein: CASSLSTGGSEQFF
V gene: TRBV7-9; J gene: TRBJ2-7; CDR3 length: 16; CDR3 protein: CASSSIRDGVRNEQYF
V gene: TRBV5-1; J gene: TRBJ2-7; CDR3 length: 15; CDR3 protein: CASSLGRDRTYEQYF
V gene: TRBV5-1; J gene: TRBJ2-3; CDR3 length: 15; CDR3 protein: CASSADRPYTDTQYF
V gene: TRBV6-1; J gene: TRBJ1-1; CDR3 length: 12; CDR3 protein: CASSGGNTEAFF
V gene: TRBV30; J gene: TRBJ2-5; CDR3 length: 14; CDR3 protein: CAWSVRGLQETQYF
V gene: TRBV15; J gene: TRBJ2-1; CDR3 length: 14; CDR3 protein: CATSRRGASNEQFF
V gene: TRBV6-5; J gene: TRBJ2-1; CDR3 length: 15; CDR3 protein: CASIPRWAQRGEQFF
V gene: TRBV2; J gene: TRBJ1-1; CDR3 length: 13; CDR3 protein: CAIKSWVNTEAFF
V gene: TRBV7-2; J gene: .; CDR3 length: 13; CDR3 protein: CASKARTDYEQYF
V gene: TRBV7-3; J gene: TRBJ2-1; CDR3 length: 13; CDR3 protein: CASSFPGANEQFF
V gene: TRBV4-1; J gene: TRBJ1-5; CDR3 length: 15; CDR3 protein: CASSQAGHLNQPQHF
V gene: TRBV7-9; J gene: TRBJ2-7; CDR3 length: 16; CDR3 protein: CASSPGLAGEEYEQYF
V gene: TRBV7-8; J gene: TRBJ2-2; CDR3 length: 17; CDR3 protein: CASSLARMSLNTGELFF